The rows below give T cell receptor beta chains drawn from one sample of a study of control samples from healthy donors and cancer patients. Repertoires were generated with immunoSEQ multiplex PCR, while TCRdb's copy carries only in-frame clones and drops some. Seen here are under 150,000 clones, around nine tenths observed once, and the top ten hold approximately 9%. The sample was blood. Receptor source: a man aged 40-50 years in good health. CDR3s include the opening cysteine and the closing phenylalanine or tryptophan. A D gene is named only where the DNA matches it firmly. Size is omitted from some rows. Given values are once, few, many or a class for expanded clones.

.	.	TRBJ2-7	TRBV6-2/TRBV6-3	CASSEVGRRAEQYF	TGTGCCAGCAGTGAGGTGGGCAGAAGGGCCGAGCAGTACTTC
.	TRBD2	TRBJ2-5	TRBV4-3	CASSRTSGGAETQYF	TGCGCCAGCAGCCGAACTAGCGGGGGGGCGGAGACCCAGTACTTC
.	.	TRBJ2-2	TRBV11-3	CASSLVTGTGELFF	TGTGCCAGCAGCTTAGTGACGGGAACCGGGGAGCTGTTTTTT
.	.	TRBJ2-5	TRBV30	CAWSVQETQYF	TGTGCCTGGAGTGTACAAGAGACCCAGTACTTC
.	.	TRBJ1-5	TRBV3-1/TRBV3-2	CASSRGINQPQHF	TGTGCCAGCAGCCGGGGTATTAATCAGCCCCAGCATTTT
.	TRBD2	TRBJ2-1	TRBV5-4	CASSPRGSGGMNEQFF	TGTGCCAGCAGCCCCCGTGGGAGCGGGGGTATGAATGAGCAGTTCTTC
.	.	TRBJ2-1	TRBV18	CASSPPNGYNEQFF	TGTGCCAGCTCACCACCGAACGGGTACAATGAGCAGTTCTTC
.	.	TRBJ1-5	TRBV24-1	CATSGGTQPQHF	TGTGCCACCAGTGGTGGTACTCAGCCCCAGCATTTT
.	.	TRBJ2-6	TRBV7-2	CASSLRVGSGANVLTF	TGTGCCAGCAGCTTACGAGTTGGGTCCGGGGCCAACGTCCTGACTTTC
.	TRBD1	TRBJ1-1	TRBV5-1	CASSADRGIPYSEAFF	TGCGCCAGCAGCGCGGACAGGGGAATCCCTTACTCTGAAGCTTTCTTT
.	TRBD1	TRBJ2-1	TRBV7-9	CASSLRRSGTGLGNEQFF	TGTGCCAGCAGCCTTAGAAGATCCGGGACAGGGCTTGGCAATGAGCAGTTCTTC
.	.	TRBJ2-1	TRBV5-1	CASSLVCSSNYNEQFF	TGCGCCAGCAGCTTGGTTTGCAGCTCAAACTACAATGAGCAGTTCTTC
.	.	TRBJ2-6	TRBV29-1	CSVEGLSGANVLTF	TGCAGCGTTGAAGGCCTTTCTGGGGCCAACGTCCTGACTTTC
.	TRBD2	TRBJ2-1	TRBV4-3	CASSRRLAGGSYNEQFF	TGCGCCAGCAGCCGCCGACTAGCGGGGGGGTCCTACAATGAGCAGTTCTTC
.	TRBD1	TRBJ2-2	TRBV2	CASSFGQGAGGELFF	TGTGCCAGCAGTTTCGGGCAGGGGGCCGGCGGGGAGCTGTTTTTT
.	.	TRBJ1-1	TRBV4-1	CASSFRVRKITRNTEAFF	TGCGCCAGCAGCTTCAGGGTACGGAAAATCACTAGGAACACTGAAGCTTTCTTT
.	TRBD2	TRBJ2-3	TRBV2	CASSGLAGETSTDTQYF	TGTGCCAGCAGCGGACTAGCGGGGGAGACTAGCACAGATACGCAGTATTTT
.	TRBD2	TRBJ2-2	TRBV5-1	CASSPQTSGGYTGELFF	TGCGCCAGCAGCCCTCAGACTAGCGGGGGGTATACCGGGGAGCTGTTTTTT
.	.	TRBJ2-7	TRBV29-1	CSVEEGDGGYEQYF	TGCAGCGTTGAAGAGGGTGACGGGGGCTACGAGCAGTACTTC
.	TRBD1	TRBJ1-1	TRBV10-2	CASSGVGQGDTEAFF	TGCGCCAGCAGTGGCGTGGGACAGGGCGACACTGAAGCTTTCTTT
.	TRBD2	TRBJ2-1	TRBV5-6	CASSLPGLAGYNEQFF	TGTGCCAGCAGCTTGCCGGGACTAGCGGGGTACAATGAGCAGTTCTTC
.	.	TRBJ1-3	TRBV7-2	CASSLGLGNPIYF	TGTGCCAGCAGCTTAGGGTTGGGAAATCCCATATATTTT
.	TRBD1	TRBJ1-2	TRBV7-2	CASSSQGARGYTF	TGTGCCAGCAGCTCCCAGGGGGCGCGTGGCTACACCTTC
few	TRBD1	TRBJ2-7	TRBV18	CASTRDRLGEQYF	TGTGCCAGCACCCGGGACAGGTTGGGTGAGCAGTACTTC
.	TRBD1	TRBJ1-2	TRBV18	CASSQQTGGNGYTF	TGTGCCAGCTCACAGCAAACAGGGGGGAATGGCTACACCTTC
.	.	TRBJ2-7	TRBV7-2	CASSSTSRGTAYEQYF	TGTGCCAGCAGCTCAACTTCACGGGGGACGGCGTACGAGCAGTACTTC
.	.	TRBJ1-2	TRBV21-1	CASSKRDFRSYGYTF	TGTGCCAGCAGCAAAAGGGATTTCAGGTCCTATGGCTACACCTTC
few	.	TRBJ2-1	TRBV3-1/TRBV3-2	CASSRTNNEQFF	TGTGCCAGCAGCCGAACCAACAATGAGCAGTTCTTC
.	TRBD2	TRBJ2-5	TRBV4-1	CASSQASGGVKDQYF	TGCGCCAGCAGCCAAGCTAGCGGGGGGGTAAAGGACCAGTACTTC
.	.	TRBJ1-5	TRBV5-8	CASSLDLGILPQHF	TGTGCCAGCAGCTTAGACCTGGGAATTCTGCCCCAGCATTTT
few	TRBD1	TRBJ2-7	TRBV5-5	CASSLEFWGQGSYEQYF	TGTGCCAGCAGCTTGGAGTTCTGGGGACAGGGTTCCTACGAGCAGTACTTC
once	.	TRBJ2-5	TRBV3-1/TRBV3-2	CASSHTVQETQYF	TGTGCCAGCAGCCACACAGTGCAAGAGACCCAGTACTTC
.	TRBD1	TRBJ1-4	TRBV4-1	CASSRTRTGGEKLFF	TGCGCCAGCAGCCGGACTAGGACAGGAGGTGAAAAACTGTTTTTT
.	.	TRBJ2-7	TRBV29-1	CSVSGGRTYEQYF	TGCAGCGTGAGTGGAGGTCGGACCTACGAGCAGTACTTC
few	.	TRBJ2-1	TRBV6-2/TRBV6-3	CASSYSHLKNEQFF	TGTGCCAGCAGTTACTCGCACCTTAAAAATGAGCAGTTCTTC
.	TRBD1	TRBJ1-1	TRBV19	CASSIMINQGVPEAFF	TGTGCCAGTAGTATTATGATTAATCAGGGGGTTCCTGAAGCTTTCTTT
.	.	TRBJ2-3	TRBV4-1	CASSFPGRGADTQYF	TGCGCCAGCAGCTTTCCGGGACGGGGCGCAGATACGCAGTATTTT
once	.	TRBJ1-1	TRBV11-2	CASSLNLALGAFF	TGTGCCAGCAGCCTCAACCTGGCACTGGGAGCTTTCTTT
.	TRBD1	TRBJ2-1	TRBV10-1	CASRAKQGYEQFF	TGCGCCAGCAGAGCGAAACAGGGGTATGAGCAGTTCTTC
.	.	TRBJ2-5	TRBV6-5	CASSYPGAGETQYF	TGTGCCAGCAGTTACCCAGGGGCTGGGGAGACCCAGTACTTC
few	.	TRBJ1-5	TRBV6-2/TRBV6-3	CASSPGPDSNQPQHF	TGTGCCAGCAGCCCGGGACCGGATAGCAATCAGCCCCAGCATTTT
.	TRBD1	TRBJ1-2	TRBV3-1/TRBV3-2	CASSQDPGGMVSYTF	TGTGCCAGCAGCCAAGATCCAGGGGGGATGGTTAGCTACACCTTC